Shown below are 3 T cell receptor beta chains from a single sample sequenced in a study of blood T cell repertoires in COVID-19. The data were produced by immunoSEQ multiplex PCR, yet TCRdb's version contains in-frame clones alone and is incomplete. The table shows roughly 250,000 clones, with 70% to 90% occurring only once. Source material: peripheral blood. The source is a human donor with COVID-19, enrolled during active disease. The donor label of this sample is uncertain.

V gene TRBV27 combines with J gene TRBJ1-5; 11 bases match TRBD1. The CDR3 is made up of 14 amino acids. Germline CDR1 MNHEY, CDR2 SMNVEV (reference sequence). Losses at the gene ends were 6 bases for V and 5 bases for J; bases not matched to a gene: 3. CDR3 nucleotide sequence: TGTGCCAGCAGGCCGGGACAGGGGGATCAGCCCCAGCATTTT. Translated: CASRPGQGDQPQHF.

This chain joins TRBV23-1 and TRBJ2-7, with 7 bases lining up with TRBD1. TRBV23-1 counts as an open reading frame of uncertain function. Germline trimming cut 0 bases from V and 2 bases from J; bases unmatched to any gene: 4. CDR3 length equals 15 residues. CDR3 protein: CASSQSEGQAYEQYF. The CDR3 DNA reads as TGCGCCAGCAGTCAATCGGAAGGACAGGCCTACGAGCAGTACTTC.

This rearrangement joins TRBV4-1 to TRBJ2-5; 8 positions match TRBD2. CDR3 size: 17 residues. Germline CDR1 MGHRA, CDR2 YSYEKL. V dropped 1 base and J dropped 7; count of bases not matched to a gene: 14. The CDR3 reads CASSQAPPEAGAGTQYF. The CDR3 DNA sequence: TGCGCCAGCAGCCAAGCTCCCCCAGAAGCGGGAGCAGGGACCCAGTACTTC.